A single sample is the source of the 10 T cell receptor beta chains below, sequenced in a study of blood T cell repertoires in COVID-19. The data were produced by immunoSEQ multiplex PCR, yet TCRdb's version contains in-frame clones alone and is incomplete. The data show 200,000 to 300,000 clones, around 81% seen once. Sequencing used peripheral blood. The source of these receptors is a woman aged 55-70 years with active or convalescent COVID-19.

This clone was recorded once. The V call is TRBV3-1 (or the pseudogene TRBV3-2), the J call TRBJ1-3; D perhaps matches TRBD1 (5 bases). CDR3 size: 12 residues. Germline values: CDR1 LGHDT, CDR2 YNNKEL (reference sequence). V was cut by 8 bases and J by 3 bases, with 8 bases left in between. DNA of the CDR3: TGTGCCAGCGGTGACAGTGGAAACACCATATATTTT. This codes for CASGDSGNTIYF.

This chain joins TRBV11-3 and TRBJ2-1, with a possible D match to TRBD2 (5 bases). The CDR3 loop spans 14 amino acids. V lost 5 bases, J lost 10 bases, and 18 bases lay in between. Germline loops: CDR1 SGHNT, CDR2 YENEEA. This chain's CDR3 is CASSPMDSVREQFF. Written as DNA, the CDR3 is TGTGCCAGCAGCCCAATGGATAGCGTTAGGGAGCAGTTCTTC.

This chain links TRBV19 with TRBJ2-5; D is perhaps TRBD1 (6 bases). Trimming removed 5 bases at V and 4 bases at J, with 11 bases between. This CDR3 region has 13 residues. Germline V lookup: CDR1 LNHDA, CDR2 SQIVND (reference sequence). In nucleotides, the CDR3 is TGTGCCAGTAGTCAGGGGCCGGGAGAGACCCAGTACTTC. This translates into CASSQGPGETQYF.

The chain links TRBV5-5 to TRBJ2-1; TRBD1 matches 11 bases. The V and J ends lost 0 bases and 6 bases, in that order; junction bases with no gene match: 5. This CDR3 has 16 amino acids. Germline-derived CDR1 and CDR2 are SGHKS and YYEKEE (reference sequence). CDR3 bases: TGTGCCAGCAGCTTGGCCCCCGGGACAGGGGGCAATGAGCAGTTCTTC. Its translation: CASSLAPGTGGNEQFF.

The chain combines TRBV28 with TRBJ2-7; 8 bases are shared with TRBD1. Germline values: CDR1 MDHEN, CDR2 SYDVKM. V dropped 3 bases and J dropped 2; count of bases not matched to a gene: 9. The CDR3 loop spans 16 amino acids. The CDR3 spells CASSLRQGALPYEQYV. The CDR3 bases are TGTGCCAGCAGTTTGAGGCAGGGGGCGCTCCCCTACGAGCAGTACGTC.

The chain has TRBV11-3 and TRBJ2-3; 10 nucleotides agree with TRBD2. Trimming removed 3 bases from V and 6 bases from J; junction bases left unmatched: 12. CDR3 length: 17 amino acids. CDR1 SGHNT and CDR2 YENEEA come from the germline V gene. The CDR3 sequence: CASSFYPRLAGADTQYF. CDR3 coding DNA: TGTGCCAGCAGCTTCTACCCCCGGCTAGCGGGAGCTGATACGCAGTATTTT.

A single count supports this clone. V is TRBV9 and J is TRBJ2-2, with 9 bases matching TRBD1. Germline V gene sequence: CDR1 SGDLS, CDR2 YYNGEE. J was trimmed by 4 bases and V by 4 bases; bases with no gene match: 8. The CDR3 is 16 residues long. The CDR3 region has the DNA TGTGCCAGCAGCCCATGGACAGGGGCGGGCACCGGGGAGCTGTTTTTT. It encodes CASSPWTGAGTGELFF.

As regards this clone: This specimen includes other DNA sequences encoding the same CDR3. This chain joins TRBV6-5 and TRBJ1-5; 10 bases fit TRBD1. Germline V gene data show CDR1 as MNHEY and CDR2 as SVGAGI. The CDR3 has 14 residues. V shed 5 bases, J shed 4 bases, and the junction held 2 bases outside the gene matches. CDR3 DNA: TGTGCCAGCAGTAGGACAGGGGGAAATCAGCCCCAGCATTTT. Translation: CASSRTGGNQPQHF.

The gene calls are TRBV7-8 and TRBJ1-5, with 9 bases aligning to TRBD1. Germline-derived CDR1 and CDR2 are SGHVS and FQNEAQ. The ends lost 3 bases at V and 5 bases at J; junction bases unmatched: 8. The CDR3 contains 16 residues. The CDR3 protein is CASSFAAGQGYQPQHF. The CDR3 DNA reads as TGTGCCAGCAGCTTTGCAGCGGGACAGGGATATCAGCCCCAGCATTTT.

This rearrangement joins TRBV28 to TRBJ2-3; TRBD1 matches 11 bases. The J segment lost 1 base and the V segment lost 5 bases, leaving 5 bases of the junction unmatched. In germline, CDR1 is MDHEN, CDR2 SYDVKM. This CDR3 is built from 16 residues. CDR3 nucleotides: TGTGCCAGCAGTGCTTGGACAGGGGGCGGCACAGATACGCAGTATTTT. It encodes CASSAWTGGGTDTQYF.